This T cell receptor (beta chain) is drawn from a study of T cell responses to AZD1222 COVID-19 vaccine. Findings of the study overall: Reportedly, close to half of spike-specific TCRs are directed against unmutated variant regions. There were mostly white British donors and more females than males, and clonal diversity was possibly underestimated. There were vaccine-associated CD4 TCRs across spike, dominant at 160-218 and 743-854.

On this clone itself: Its antigen is unidentified.

V lost 2 bases and J lost 1; bases outside the gene matches: 7. The germline CDR1 and CDR2 sequences are SEHNR and FQNEAQ (reference sequence). The CDR3 extends over 16 amino acids. Sequenced by immunoSEQ multiplex PCR; TCRdb stores in-frame clones only, minus some. The repertoire holds about 120,000 clones, with around 94% as singletons. This sequence originates from an adult who received the AZD1222 COVID-19 vaccine. This rearrangement joins TRBV7-9 to TRBJ1-1, with 7 nucleotides matching TRBD1. The input for sequencing was peripheral blood, taken 28 days after the second AZD1222 dose. The CDR3 spells CASSLLGGTENTEAFF. In DNA, the CDR3 is TGTGCCAGCAGCTTACTCGGAGGGACAGAGAACACTGAAGCTTTCTTT.